The next 10 T cell receptor beta chains were all read from a single sample in a study of T cells in Graves' hyperthyroidism and ophthalmopathy. TCR beta CDR3 regions were amplified from RNA transcripts. The primer set for the first-round RT-PCR of the TCR CDR3 was HTBI. TCRdb redid the calling of the multiplex PCR reads with MiXCR, one entry per CDR3 protein. The table has fewer than 650,000 distinct CDR3 sequences, around 13% seen once. The sample was blood. These receptors all come from a woman under 40 with Graves' hyperthyroidism that later progressed to Graves' ophthalmopathy.

The sample holds many counts of this clonotype. The V gene is TRBV3-1, the J gene TRBJ2-2, with 9 bases fitting TRBD1. With 1 base clipped from V and 3 bases from J, the junction kept 3 bases outside the gene matches. The CDR3 runs to 16 residues. The germline V gene encodes CDR1 LGHDT and CDR2 YNNKEL (reference sequence). Here the CDR3 reads CASSQGDRVYTGELFF. CDR3 in DNA: TGTGCCAGCAGCCAAGGGGACAGGGTTTACACCGGGGAGCTGTTTTTT.

The chain couples TRBV5-6 to TRBJ2-3, with a tentative D call TRBD1 (5 bases). The V and J ends lost 4 bases and 3 bases respectively, with 18 bases between them. Germline V CDR1 and CDR2: SGHDT, YYEEEE. This CDR3 comprises 16 residues. CDR3 amino acids: CASSPLAGKRTDTQYF. The CDR3 region has the DNA TGTGCCAGCAGCCCGCTCGCAGGGAAAAGAACAGATACGCAGTATTTT.

This clonotype was recorded many times. The V gene is TRBV2, the J gene TRBJ2-3; D call uncertain. Germline CDR1 and CDR2: SNHLY and FYNNEI. This CDR3 comprises 15 residues. With 2 bases removed from V and 0 bases from J, the gap between germline ends came to 9 bases. This chain's CDR3 is CASSERAASTDTQYF. As DNA, the CDR3 is TGTGCCAGCAGTGAAAGGGCAGCTAGCACAGATACGCAGTATTTT.

CDR3 residues: CASSPPGFNSYNEQFF. As DNA, the CDR3 is TGTGCCAGCAGTCCTCCAGGGTTTAACTCCTACAATGAGCAGTTCTTC. V is TRBV28 and J is TRBJ2-1, with a weak D call TRBD1 (5 bases). The germline V and J ends were trimmed by 5 bases and 0 bases, with 14 bases remaining between them. The CDR3 consists of 16 residues. Germline V lookup: CDR1 MDHEN, CDR2 SYDVKM.

The V gene is TRBV7-2, the J gene TRBJ1-6, with a tentative D call TRBD1 (6 bases). V was trimmed by 6 bases and J by 3 bases, leaving 12 bases between them. Looked up from germline, CDR1 is SGHTA and CDR2 is FQGNSA. This CDR3 contains 15 residues. In DNA form, the CDR3 reads TGTGCCAGCAGTAGACAGGCAATCTATAATTCACCCCTCCACTTT. This codes for CASSRQAIYNSPLHF.

This clonotype came up many times. The CDR3 nucleotides read TGTGCCAGCAGTGAAGGGGTCCTCCTCACAGATACGCAGTATTTT. Its translation: CASSEGVLLTDTQYF. The chain links TRBV25-1 to TRBJ2-3, with unresolved D. Trimming cost V 2 bases and J 2 bases, with 11 bases left between them. This CDR3 has 15 amino acids. The V gene's germline CDR1 is MGHDK and CDR2 SYGVNS.

This rearrangement joins TRBV4-1 to TRBJ2-1; no firm D call. Germline assignment: CDR1 MGHRA and CDR2 YSYEKL. With 4 bases removed from V and 0 bases from J, the gap between germline ends came to 16 bases. The CDR3 runs to 17 residues. CDR3 DNA sequence: TGCGCCAGCAGCCCCACTGGTGCGGCCAGCTCCTACAATGAGCAGTTCTTC. Translated: CASSPTGAASSYNEQFF.

The chain recombines TRBV5-5 with TRBJ1-2; tentative D call: TRBD1 (6 bases). Germline V gives CDR1 SGHKS, CDR2 YYEKEE (reference sequence). The CDR3 extends over 14 amino acids. V was clipped by 3 bases and J by 1 base, with 10 bases between them. The CDR3 region has the DNA TGTGCCAGCAGCTATGCAGGGGATAACTATGGCTACACCTTC. Encoded protein: CASSYAGDNYGYTF.

V is TRBV6-1 and J is TRBJ1-2; the match to TRBD1 covers 7 bases. Trimming cost V 7 bases and J 4 bases; bases outside gene matches: 9. This CDR3 region has 14 residues. CDR1 and CDR2 (germline): MNHNS, SASEGT. CDR3 sequence: CASIPTGSIYGYTF. Written as DNA, the CDR3 is TGTGCCAGCATCCCGACAGGGTCGATCTATGGCTACACCTTC.

This clonotype was picked up many times. V usage is TRBV28 and J usage is TRBJ1-1; 10 nucleotides agree with TRBD1. The CDR3 has 15 amino acids. Germline CDR1 is MDHEN and CDR2 is SYDVKM. The ends lost 3 bases at V and 5 bases at J; junction bases unmatched: 6. The CDR3 DNA is TGTGCCAGCAGTTTCTGGGACAGGGGAGCAACTGAAGCTTTCTTT. Protein: CASSFWDRGATEAFF.